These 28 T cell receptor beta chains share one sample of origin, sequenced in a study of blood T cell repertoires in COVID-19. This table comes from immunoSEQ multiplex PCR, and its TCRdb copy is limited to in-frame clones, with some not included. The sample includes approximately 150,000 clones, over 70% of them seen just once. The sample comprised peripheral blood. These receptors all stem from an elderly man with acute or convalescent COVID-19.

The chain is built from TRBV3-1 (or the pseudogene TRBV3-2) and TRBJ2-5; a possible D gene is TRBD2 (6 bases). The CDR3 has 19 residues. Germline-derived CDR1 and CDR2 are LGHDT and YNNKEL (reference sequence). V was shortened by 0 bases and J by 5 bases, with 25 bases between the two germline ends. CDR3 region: CASSQDLWSLEQAGETQYF. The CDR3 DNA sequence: TGTGCCAGCAGCCAAGACCTCTGGAGTTTGGAACAGGCGGGGGAGACCCAGTACTTC.

The CDR3 spells CASSDGSSTDTQYF. DNA of the CDR3: TGTGCCAGCAGTGACGGGAGCAGCACAGATACGCAGTATTTT. J is TRBJ2-3 and V is TRBV6-4; a weak D match, TRBD2 (5 bases). Germline loops: CDR1 MRHNA, CDR2 SNTAGT. The V end lost 2 bases, the J end lost 0 bases, and 6 bases lay between the germline ends. CDR3 length equals 14 residues.

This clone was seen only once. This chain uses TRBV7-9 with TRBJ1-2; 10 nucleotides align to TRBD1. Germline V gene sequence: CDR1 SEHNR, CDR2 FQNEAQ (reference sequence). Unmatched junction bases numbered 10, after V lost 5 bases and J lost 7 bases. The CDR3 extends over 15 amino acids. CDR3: CASSITGTGAGGYTF. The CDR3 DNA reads TGTGCCAGCAGCATCACCGGGACAGGGGCGGGTGGCTACACCTTC.

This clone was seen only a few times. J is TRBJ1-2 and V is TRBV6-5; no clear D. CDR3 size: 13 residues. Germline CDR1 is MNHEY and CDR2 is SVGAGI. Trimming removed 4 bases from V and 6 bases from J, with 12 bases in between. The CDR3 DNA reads TGTGCCAGCAGTTTACTCGGTATCGATGGCTACACCTTC. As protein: CASSLLGIDGYTF.

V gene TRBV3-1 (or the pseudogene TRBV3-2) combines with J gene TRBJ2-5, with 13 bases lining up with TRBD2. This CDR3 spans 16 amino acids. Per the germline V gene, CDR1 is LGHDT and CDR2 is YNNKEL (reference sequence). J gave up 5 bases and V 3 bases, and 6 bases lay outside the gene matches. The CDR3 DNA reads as TGTGCCAGCAGCCAGTATGGACTAGCGGGAGTGGAGACCCAGTACTTC. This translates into CASSQYGLAGVETQYF.

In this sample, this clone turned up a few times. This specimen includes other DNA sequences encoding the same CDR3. Written as DNA, the CDR3 is TGTGCCAGCAGACCGAGGGATGAAGCTTTCTTT. The encoded protein is CASRPRDEAFF. The V gene is TRBV2, the J gene TRBJ1-1; D remains ambiguous. The CDR3 is made up of 11 amino acids. Per the germline V gene, CDR1 is SNHLY and CDR2 is FYNNEI. Trimming left V 6 bases short and J 7 bases short, with 9 bases between.

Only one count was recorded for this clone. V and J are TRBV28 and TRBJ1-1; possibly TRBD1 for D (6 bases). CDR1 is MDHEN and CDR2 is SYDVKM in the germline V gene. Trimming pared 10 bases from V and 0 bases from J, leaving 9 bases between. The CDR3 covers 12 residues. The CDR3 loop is CATTGMNTEAFF. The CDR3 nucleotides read TGTGCCACAACAGGGATGAACACTGAAGCTTTCTTT.

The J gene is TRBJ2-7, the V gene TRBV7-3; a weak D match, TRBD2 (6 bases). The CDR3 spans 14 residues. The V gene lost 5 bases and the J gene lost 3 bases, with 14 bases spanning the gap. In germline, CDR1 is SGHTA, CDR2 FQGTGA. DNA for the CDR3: TGTGCCAGCAGCCTAAGGGACTTGTACTACGAGCAGTACTTC. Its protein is CASSLRDLYYEQYF.

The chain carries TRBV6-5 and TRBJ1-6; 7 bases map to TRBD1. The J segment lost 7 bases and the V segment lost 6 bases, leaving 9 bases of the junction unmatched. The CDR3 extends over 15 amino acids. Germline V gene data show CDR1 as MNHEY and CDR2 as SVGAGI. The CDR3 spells CASSVGQIKNSPLHF. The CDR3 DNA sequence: TGTGCCAGCAGCGTGGGACAGATAAAGAATTCACCCCTCCACTTT.

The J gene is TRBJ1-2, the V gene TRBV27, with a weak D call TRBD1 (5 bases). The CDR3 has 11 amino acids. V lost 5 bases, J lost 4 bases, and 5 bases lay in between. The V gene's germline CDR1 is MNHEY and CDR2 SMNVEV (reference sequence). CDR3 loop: CASSQGYGYTF. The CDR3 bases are TGTGCCAGCAGTCAGGGCTATGGCTACACCTTC.

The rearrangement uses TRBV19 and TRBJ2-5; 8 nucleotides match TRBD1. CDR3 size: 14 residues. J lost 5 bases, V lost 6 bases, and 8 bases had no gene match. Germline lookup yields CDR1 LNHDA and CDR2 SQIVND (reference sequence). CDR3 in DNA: TGTGCCAGTAGGTCCGGACAGGGCGGGGAGACCCAGTACTTC. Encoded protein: CASRSGQGGETQYF.

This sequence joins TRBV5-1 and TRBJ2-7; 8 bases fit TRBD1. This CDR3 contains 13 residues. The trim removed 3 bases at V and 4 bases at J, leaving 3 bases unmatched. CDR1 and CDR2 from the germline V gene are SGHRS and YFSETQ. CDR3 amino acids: CASSWTGLYEQYF. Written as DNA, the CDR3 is TGCGCCAGCAGCTGGACAGGGTTGTACGAGCAGTACTTC.

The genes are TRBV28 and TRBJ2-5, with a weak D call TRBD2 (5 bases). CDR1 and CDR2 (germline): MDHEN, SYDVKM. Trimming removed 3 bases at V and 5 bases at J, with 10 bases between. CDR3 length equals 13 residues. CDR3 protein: CASSFSGLETQYF. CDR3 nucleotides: TGTGCCAGCAGTTTCTCGGGATTGGAGACCCAGTACTTC.

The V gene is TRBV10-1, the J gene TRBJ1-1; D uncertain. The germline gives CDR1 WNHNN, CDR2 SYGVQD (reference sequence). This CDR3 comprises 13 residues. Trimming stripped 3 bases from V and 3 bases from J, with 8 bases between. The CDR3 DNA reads TGCGCCAGCAGTGAACTCACTCACACTGAAGCTTTCTTT. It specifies CASSELTHTEAFF.

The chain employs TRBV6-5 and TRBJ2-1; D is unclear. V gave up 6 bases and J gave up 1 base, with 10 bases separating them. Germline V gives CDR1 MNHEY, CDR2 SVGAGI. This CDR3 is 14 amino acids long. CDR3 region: CASRSRVSYNEQFF. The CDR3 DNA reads TGTGCCAGCAGGTCCCGGGTATCCTACAATGAGCAGTTCTTC.

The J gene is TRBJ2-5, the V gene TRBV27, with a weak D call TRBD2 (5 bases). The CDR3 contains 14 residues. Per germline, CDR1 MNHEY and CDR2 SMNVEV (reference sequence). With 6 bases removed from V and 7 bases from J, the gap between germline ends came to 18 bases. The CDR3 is CASRPSPGFGTQYF. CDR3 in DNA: TGTGCCAGCAGACCCAGCCCGGGATTTGGGACCCAGTACTTC.

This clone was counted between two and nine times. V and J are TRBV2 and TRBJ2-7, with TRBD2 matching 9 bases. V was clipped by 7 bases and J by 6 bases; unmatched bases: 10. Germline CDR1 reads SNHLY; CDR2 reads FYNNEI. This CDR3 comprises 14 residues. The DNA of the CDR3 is TGTGCCAGCAAAGCCGGGACTAGCTGGGGCGAGCAGTACTTC. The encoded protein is CASKAGTSWGEQYF.

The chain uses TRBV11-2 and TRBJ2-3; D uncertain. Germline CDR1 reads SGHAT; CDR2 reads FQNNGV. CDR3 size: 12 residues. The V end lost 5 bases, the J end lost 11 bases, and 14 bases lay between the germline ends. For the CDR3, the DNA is TGTGCCAGCAGCCATCCCCCGGCAGGGCAGTATTTT. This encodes CASSHPPAGQYF.

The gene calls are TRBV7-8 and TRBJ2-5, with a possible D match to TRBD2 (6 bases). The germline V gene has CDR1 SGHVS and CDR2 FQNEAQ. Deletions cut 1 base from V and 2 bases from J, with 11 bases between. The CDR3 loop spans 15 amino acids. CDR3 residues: CASSLGYAGQETQYF. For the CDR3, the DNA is TGTGCCAGCAGCTTAGGTTACGCGGGGCAAGAGACCCAGTACTTC. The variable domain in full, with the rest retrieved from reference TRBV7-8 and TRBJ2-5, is GAGVSQSPRYKVAKRGQDVALRCDPISGHVSLFWYQQALGQGPEFLTYFQNEAQLDKSGLPSDRFFAERPEGSVSTLKIQRTQQEDSAVYLCASSLGYAGQETQYFGPGTRLLVL.

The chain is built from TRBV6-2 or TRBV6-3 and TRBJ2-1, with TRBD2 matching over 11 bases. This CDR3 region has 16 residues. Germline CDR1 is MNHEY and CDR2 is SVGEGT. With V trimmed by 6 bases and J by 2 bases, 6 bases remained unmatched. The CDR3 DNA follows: TGTGCCAGCAGCTGGGCTAGCGGGGGGCCCTACAATGAGCAGTTCTTC. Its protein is CASSWASGGPYNEQFF.

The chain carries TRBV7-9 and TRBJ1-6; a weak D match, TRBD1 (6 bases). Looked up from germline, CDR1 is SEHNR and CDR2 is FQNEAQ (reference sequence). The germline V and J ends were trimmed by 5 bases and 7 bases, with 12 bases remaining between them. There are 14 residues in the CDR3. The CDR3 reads CASSPGTQNSPLHF. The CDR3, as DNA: TGTGCCAGCAGCCCCGGGACACAAAATTCACCCCTCCACTTT.

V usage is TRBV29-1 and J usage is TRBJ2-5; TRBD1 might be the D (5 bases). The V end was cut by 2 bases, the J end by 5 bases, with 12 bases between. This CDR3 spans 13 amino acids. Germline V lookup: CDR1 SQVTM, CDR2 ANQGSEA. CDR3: CSVEYRGWETQYF. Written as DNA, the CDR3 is TGCAGCGTTGAATATAGGGGCTGGGAGACCCAGTACTTC.

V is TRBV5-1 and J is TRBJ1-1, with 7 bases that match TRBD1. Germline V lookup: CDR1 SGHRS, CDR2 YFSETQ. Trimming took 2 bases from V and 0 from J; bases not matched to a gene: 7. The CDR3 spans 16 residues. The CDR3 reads CASSFEGQRMNTEAFF. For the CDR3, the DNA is TGCGCCAGCAGCTTTGAGGGACAGAGAATGAACACTGAAGCTTTCTTT.

This chain's CDR3 is CASSGGTGDSNQPQHF. CDR3 coding DNA: TGTGCCAGCAGTGGCGGGACAGGGGATAGCAATCAGCCCCAGCATTTT. The chain couples TRBV6-1 to TRBJ1-5; 10 nucleotides match TRBD1. The trim removed 4 bases at V and 0 bases at J, leaving 3 bases unmatched. Germline loops: CDR1 MNHNS, CDR2 SASEGT. CDR3 length: 16 residues.

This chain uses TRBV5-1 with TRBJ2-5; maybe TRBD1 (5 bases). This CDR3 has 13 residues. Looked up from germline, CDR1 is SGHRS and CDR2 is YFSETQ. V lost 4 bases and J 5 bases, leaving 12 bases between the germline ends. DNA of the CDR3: TGCGCCAGCAGCCAGACAGTTGGGGAGACCCAGTACTTC. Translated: CASSQTVGETQYF.

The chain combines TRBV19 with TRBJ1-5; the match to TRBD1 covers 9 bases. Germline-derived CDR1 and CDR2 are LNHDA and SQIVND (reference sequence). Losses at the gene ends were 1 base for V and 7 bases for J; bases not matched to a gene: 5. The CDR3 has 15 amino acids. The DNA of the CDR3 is TGTGCCAGTAGTATAGGCGGGACAGGGAAACAGCCCCAGCATTTT. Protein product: CASSIGGTGKQPQHF.

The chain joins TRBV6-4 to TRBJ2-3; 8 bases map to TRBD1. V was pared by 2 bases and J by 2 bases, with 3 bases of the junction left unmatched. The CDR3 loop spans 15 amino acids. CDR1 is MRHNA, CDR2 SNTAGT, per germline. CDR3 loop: CASSDGQGYTDTQYF. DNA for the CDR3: TGTGCCAGCAGTGACGGACAGGGTTACACAGATACGCAGTATTTT.

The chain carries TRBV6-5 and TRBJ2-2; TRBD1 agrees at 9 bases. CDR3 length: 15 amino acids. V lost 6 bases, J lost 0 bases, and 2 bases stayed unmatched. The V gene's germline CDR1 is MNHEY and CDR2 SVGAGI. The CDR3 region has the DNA TGTGCCAGCAGGGGGACAGGGCCGAACACCGGGGAGCTGTTTTTT. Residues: CASRGTGPNTGELFF.